The text below deals with one TCR beta chain. Antigen unknown. Germline V gives CDR1 SGHAT, CDR2 FQNNGV. The CDR3 sequence is 19 residues long. Unmatched junction bases numbered 19, after V lost 5 bases and J lost 2 bases. This specimen belongs to a study of T cell clones after liver transplantation. The wider study: HCV positivity affected three of eight recipients; the rest lacked autoimmune or viral indications. Findings of the study overall: A larger donor-reactive than third-party decline suggested partial antigen-specific deletion.

Clones were read by immunoSEQ multiplex PCR, and TCRdb kept only the in-frame ones, dropping some. Of 70,000 to 80,000 clones listed, roughly nine tenths are singletons. The clonotype was recovered from a human donor who received a liver transplant. The chain is built from TRBV11-2 and TRBJ2-7; 9 bases are a match to TRBD1. This sample comprised CD4+ T cells from blood, obtained before liver transplant. CDR3 protein: CASSLTDRGSSFGTYEQYF. The DNA of the CDR3 is TGTGCCAGCAGCCTCACGGACAGGGGAAGTAGTTTCGGCACCTACGAGCAGTACTTC.